A selection of T cell receptor beta chains follows, all from one sample in a study of blood T cell repertoires in COVID-19. TCRdb's table, derived via immunoSEQ multiplex PCR, lists solely in-frame clones and lacks some. Counted here are roughly 210,000 clones, about 85% occurring once; the ten biggest clones make up under 12%. The sequenced sample consisted of peripheral blood. The receptor source for this set is a woman aged 80 or over with COVID-19, enrolled during active disease. The CDR3 runs from the conserved cysteine through the conserved F or W. Fields, in order: V gene, D gene, clone size, CDR3 length, J gene, CDR3 DNA, CDR3 protein. The D gene is left open where the match is weak. Rows give clone size only sometimes, using once, few, many, or a class for an expanded clone.

TRBV2	.	.	13	TRBJ1-2	TGTGCCAGCAGTGAATCGAGGGTGCGGGGCTACACCTTC	CASSESRVRGYTF
TRBV19	.	few	12	TRBJ1-1	TGTGCCAGTAGTGGACAATCCCCTGAAGCTTTCTTT	CASSGQSPEAFF
TRBV18	.	.	15	TRBJ1-6	TGTGCCAGCTCACCTCAGGGTTTAGAGAATTCACCCCTCCACTTT	CASSPQGLENSPLHF
TRBV6-5	.	.	12	TRBJ1-2	TGTGCCAGCTCCAGGACAAACTATGGCTACACCTTC	CASSRTNYGYTF
TRBV11-1	.	.	14	TRBJ1-1	TGTGCCAGCAGCTTAGCAGGGGATACCACTGAAGCTTTCTTT	CASSLAGDTTEAFF
TRBV30	.	.	11	TRBJ2-7	TGTGCCTGGAGTGTAGGCGGAGAGCAGTACTTC	CAWSVGGEQYF
TRBV3-1/TRBV3-2	TRBD1	.	13	TRBJ1-1	TGTGCCAGCAGCTTAACAGGGGGCACTGAAGCTTTCTTT	CASSLTGGTEAFF
TRBV28	TRBD1	.	16	TRBJ2-2	TGTGCCAGCAGTTCCGTCGGACAGGGTGTCGCCGGGGAGCTGTTTTTT	CASSSVGQGVAGELFF
TRBV24-1	TRBD2	.	17	TRBJ2-3	TGTGCCACCAGTGATTTAGGGGCGGGGGGGAGCACAGATACGCAGTATTTT	CATSDLGAGGSTDTQYF
TRBV28	.	.	14	TRBJ1-2	TGTGCCAGTACAACCGGGACTCGAGAAGGTGGCTACACCTTC	CASTTGTREGGYTF
TRBV4-3	TRBD1	.	16	TRBJ1-1	TGCGCCAGCAGCCAAGTTTTGACAGGGTATAAGGCTGAAGCTTTCTTT	CASSQVLTGYKAEAFF
TRBV13	.	.	15	TRBJ1-1	TGTGCCAGCAGCTCCCCACCGCGGGGGGATACTGAAGCTTTCTTT	CASSSPPRGDTEAFF
TRBV5-1	TRBD1	.	16	TRBJ2-5	TGCGCCAGCAGCTTGATGGGACAGGGGGGTTTGGAGACCCAGTACTTC	CASSLMGQGGLETQYF
TRBV28	TRBD1	.	19	TRBJ2-3	TGTGCCAGCAGGTTCTTAGGACAGGGTATGGGCGTCGGCACAGATACGCAGTATTTT	CASRFLGQGMGVGTDTQYF
TRBV4-2	TRBD2	.	16	TRBJ2-1	TGTGCCAGCAGCCAAGATCTAGCGGGGGGTTACAATGAGCAGTTCTTC	CASSQDLAGGYNEQFF
TRBV4-1	.	.	15	TRBJ1-1	TGCGCCAGCAGCCAAGTGGGCAGGGGTGTCCCTGAAGCTTTCTTT	CASSQVGRGVPEAFF
TRBV5-4	TRBD1	.	14	TRBJ2-7	TGTGCCAGCAGCTCAGACAGGGGTAGATACGAGCAGTACTTC	CASSSDRGRYEQYF
TRBV19	TRBD1	.	14	TRBJ2-5	TGTGCCAGTAGCGAACAGGGGGCCCAAGAGACCCAGTACTTC	CASSEQGAQETQYF
TRBV27	.	.	14	TRBJ2-3	TGTGCCAGCAGTTTTCAGGGGAGCACAGATACGCAGTATTTT	CASSFQGSTDTQYF
TRBV7-8	TRBD1	.	17	TRBJ1-6	TGTGCCAGCAGCTTAAAAGGGGGCGCCCCAGTGGGTTCACCCCTCCACTTT	CASSLKGGAPVGSPLHF
TRBV6-5	TRBD2	.	15	TRBJ2-1	TGTGCCAGCAGTTACGGGAGGGCGTCCTACAATGAGCAGTTCTTC	CASSYGRASYNEQFF
TRBV5-1	.	.	14	TRBJ2-5	TGCGCCAGCAGCTTGGCCCCCAACCAAGAGACCCAGTACTTC	CASSLAPNQETQYF
TRBV6-5	.	.	12	TRBJ2-1	TGTGCCAGCAAGGAGGTACTCAACGAGCAGTTCTTC	CASKEVLNEQFF
TRBV5-6	.	few	17	TRBJ1-5	TGTGCCAGCAGCTTTAACCGGGCGGGAGGGCCCAATCAGCCCCAGCATTTT	CASSFNRAGGPNQPQHF
TRBV7-2	.	.	15	TRBJ2-2	TGTGCCAGCAGCTTAAATCAGGGAGGCACCGGGGAGCTGTTTTTT	CASSLNQGGTGELFF
TRBV6-6	.	.	15	TRBJ1-4	TGTGCCAGCAGTTACTCGAGGACACGAGACGAAAAACTGTTTTTT	CASSYSRTRDEKLFF
TRBV4-3	TRBD2	.	16	TRBJ2-3	TGCGCCAGCAGCCAAGCCTCTGCGGGAGGTACAGATACGCAGTATTTT	CASSQASAGGTDTQYF
TRBV29-1	.	.	15	TRBJ2-3	TGCAGCGTGTCCCCGCTAAATTCCCCGGCAGATACGCAGTATTTT	CSVSPLNSPADTQYF
TRBV14	.	few	15	TRBJ2-3	TGTGCCAGCAGCCAAGGGGGCCTTCTCCTAGATACGCAGTATTTT	CASSQGGLLLDTQYF
TRBV5-1	TRBD1	.	14	TRBJ1-3	TGCGCCAGCAGGAAGACAGGGGACGGAAACACCATATATTTT	CASRKTGDGNTIYF
TRBV7-6	TRBD1	.	16	TRBJ1-2	TGTGCCAGCAGCCCCTTAACCCGACAGGGCGGCTATGGCTACACCTTC	CASSPLTRQGGYGYTF
TRBV28	.	.	15	TRBJ1-4	TGTGCCAGCAGTCCCCCCCGGGGGGCAGGTGAAAAACTGTTTTTT	CASSPPRGAGEKLFF
TRBV28	TRBD1	few	17	TRBJ1-1	TGTGCCAGCCCCCGGGACAGGGGTTTTGCGGATGACACTGAAGCTTTCTTT	CASPRDRGFADDTEAFF
TRBV24-1	.	.	14	TRBJ2-1	TGTGCCACCAGTGATTTCCTAGGAAGCAATGAGCAGTTCTTC	CATSDFLGSNEQFF
TRBV19	.	.	14	TRBJ1-2	TGTGCCAGTAGCCGCGACAAGTCTAACTATGGCTACACCTTC	CASSRDKSNYGYTF
TRBV15	.	few	14	TRBJ2-1	TGTGCCACCAGCAGAGTGGATAGCCGGAGTGATCAGTTCTTC	CATSRVDSRSDQFF
TRBV6-4	.	.	16	TRBJ2-3	TGTGCCAGCAGTGACTCGTCGGTAGCCCGCACAGATACGCAGTATTTT	CASSDSSVARTDTQYF
TRBV28	TRBD1	.	15	TRBJ1-1	TGTGCCACCTGGACAGGGCGGTCGAGGGGAATTGAAGCTTTCTTT	CATWTGRSRGIEAFF
TRBV6-2/TRBV6-3	TRBD1	.	16	TRBJ2-7	TGTGCCAGCAGTTACGACCGGGACAGGGCTCCCTACGAGCAGTACTTC	CASSYDRDRAPYEQYF
TRBV7-9	.	.	14	TRBJ1-4	TGTGCCAGCACCCAGACAGAACCAGATGAAAAACTGTTTTTT	CASTQTEPDEKLFF
TRBV9	.	.	15	TRBJ1-2	TGTGCCAGCAGCGTCGAGCCCACAAGGAAACAGGGCTACACCTTC	CASSVEPTRKQGYTF
TRBV30	.	few	13	TRBJ2-3	TGTGCCTGGAACCCGAGGGGGAGATGGGAGCAGTATTTT	CAWNPRGRWEQYF
TRBV7-2	TRBD1	.	16	TRBJ2-7	TGTGCCAGCAGCTTAGGACGACAGGGGGGGACCTACGAGCAGTACTTC	CASSLGRQGGTYEQYF
TRBV19	TRBD1	.	15	TRBJ1-5	TGTGCCAGTACCTTAACCGGGACAGCGAATCAGCCCCAGCATTTT	CASTLTGTANQPQHF
TRBV11-2	.	.	13	TRBJ1-1	TGTGCCAGCAGCTCCGGCAGGTACACTGAAGCTTTCTTT	CASSSGRYTEAFF
TRBV5-1	.	.	15	TRBJ2-2	TGCGCCAGCAGCTTGGAAATACAGGGCACCGGGGAGCTGTTTTTT	CASSLEIQGTGELFF
TRBV18	.	.	18	TRBJ1-3	TGTGCCAGCTCACCCCCACGACAAATCGAAAGCTCTGGAAACACCATATATTTT	CASSPPRQIESSGNTIYF
TRBV9	TRBD1	.	16	TRBJ2-1	TGTGCCAGCAGCTCGCCCACAGGGGCTCCCCTAGGTGAGCAGTTCTTC	CASSSPTGAPLGEQFF
TRBV18	.	.	13	TRBJ1-2	TGTGCCAGCTCACCGACAGAGAGCTATGGCTACACCTTC	CASSPTESYGYTF
TRBV28	TRBD2	.	17	TRBJ2-1	TGTGCCAGCAGCCCCCCTCGGTGGGCGGGGGGGCTGATTGAGCAGTTCTTC	CASSPPRWAGGLIEQFF
TRBV30	.	.	13	TRBJ2-5	TGTGCCTGGAGTGGGTTAGCAAGAGAGACCCAGTACTTC	CAWSGLARETQYF
TRBV19	TRBD1	once	14	TRBJ2-7	TGTGCCAGTAGCCCCCGGACAGGACCCTACGAGCAGTACTTC	CASSPRTGPYEQYF
TRBV3-1/TRBV3-2	.	.	16	TRBJ1-2	TGTGCCAGCAGCCAAGAGGGGGCAGCGTCTAACTATGGCTACACCTTC	CASSQEGAASNYGYTF